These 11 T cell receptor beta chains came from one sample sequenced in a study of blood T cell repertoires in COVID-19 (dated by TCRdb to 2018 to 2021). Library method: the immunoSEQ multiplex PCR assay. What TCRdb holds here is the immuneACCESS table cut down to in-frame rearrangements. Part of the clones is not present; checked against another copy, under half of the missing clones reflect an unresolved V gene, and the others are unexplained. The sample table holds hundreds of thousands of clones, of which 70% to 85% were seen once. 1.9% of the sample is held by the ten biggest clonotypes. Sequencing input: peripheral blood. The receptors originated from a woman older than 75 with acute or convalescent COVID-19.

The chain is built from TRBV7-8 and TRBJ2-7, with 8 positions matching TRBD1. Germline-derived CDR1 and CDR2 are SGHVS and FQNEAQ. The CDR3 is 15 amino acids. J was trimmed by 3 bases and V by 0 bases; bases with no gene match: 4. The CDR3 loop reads CASSLAIQGGYEQYF. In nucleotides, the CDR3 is TGTGCCAGCAGCTTAGCGATACAGGGGGGCTACGAGCAGTACTTC.

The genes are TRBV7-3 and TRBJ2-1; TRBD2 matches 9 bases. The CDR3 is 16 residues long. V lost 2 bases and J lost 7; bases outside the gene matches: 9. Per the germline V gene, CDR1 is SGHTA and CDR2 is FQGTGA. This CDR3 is CASSLAPGLAQNEQFF. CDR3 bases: TGTGCCAGCAGCTTAGCGCCGGGACTAGCTCAAAATGAGCAGTTCTTC.

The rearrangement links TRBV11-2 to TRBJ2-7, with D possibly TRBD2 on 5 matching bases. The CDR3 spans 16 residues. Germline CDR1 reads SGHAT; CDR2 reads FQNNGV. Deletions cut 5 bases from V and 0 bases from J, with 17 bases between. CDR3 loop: CASSHPDKGSSYEQYF. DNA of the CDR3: TGTGCCAGCAGCCACCCCGACAAAGGGAGCTCCTACGAGCAGTACTTC.

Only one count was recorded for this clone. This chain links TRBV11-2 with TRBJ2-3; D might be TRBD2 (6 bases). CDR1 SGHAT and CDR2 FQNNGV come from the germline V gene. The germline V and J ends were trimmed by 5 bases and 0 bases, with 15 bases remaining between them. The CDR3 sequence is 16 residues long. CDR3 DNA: TGTGCCAGCAGCCCACCAGGCGGGGCCAGCACAGATACGCAGTATTTT. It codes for CASSPPGGASTDTQYF. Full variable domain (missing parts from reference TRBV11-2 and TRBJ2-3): EAGVAQSPRYKIIEKRQSVAFWCNPISGHATLYWYQQILGQGPKLLIQFQNNGVVDDSQLPKDRFSAERLKGVDSTLKIQPAKLEDSAVYLCASSPPGGASTDTQYFGPGTRLTVL.

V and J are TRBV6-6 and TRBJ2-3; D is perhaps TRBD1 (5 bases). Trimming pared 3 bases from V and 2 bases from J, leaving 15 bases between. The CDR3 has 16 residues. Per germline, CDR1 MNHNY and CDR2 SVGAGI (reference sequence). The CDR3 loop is CASSYKTGRYTDTQYF. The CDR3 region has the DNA TGTGCCAGCAGTTATAAAACAGGACGCTACACAGATACGCAGTATTTT.

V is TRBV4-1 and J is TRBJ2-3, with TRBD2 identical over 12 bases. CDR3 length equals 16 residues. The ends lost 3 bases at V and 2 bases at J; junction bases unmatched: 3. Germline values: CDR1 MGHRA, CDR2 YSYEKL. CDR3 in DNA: TGCGCCAGCAGCCATGGGACTAGCGGGCACACAGATACGCAGTATTTT. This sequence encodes CASSHGTSGHTDTQYF.

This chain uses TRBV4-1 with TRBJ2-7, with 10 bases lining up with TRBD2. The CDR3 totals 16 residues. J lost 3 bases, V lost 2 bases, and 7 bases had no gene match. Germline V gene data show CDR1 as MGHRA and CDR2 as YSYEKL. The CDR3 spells CASSQPGTSVIYEQYF. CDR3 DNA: TGCGCCAGCAGCCAACCGGGGACTAGCGTCATCTACGAGCAGTACTTC.

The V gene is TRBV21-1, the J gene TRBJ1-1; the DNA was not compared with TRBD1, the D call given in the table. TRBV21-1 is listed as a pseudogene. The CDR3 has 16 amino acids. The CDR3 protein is CASSKGDNPLNTEAFF. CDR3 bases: TGTGCCAGCAGCAAAGGTGACAACCCTCTGAACACTGAAGCTTTCTTT.

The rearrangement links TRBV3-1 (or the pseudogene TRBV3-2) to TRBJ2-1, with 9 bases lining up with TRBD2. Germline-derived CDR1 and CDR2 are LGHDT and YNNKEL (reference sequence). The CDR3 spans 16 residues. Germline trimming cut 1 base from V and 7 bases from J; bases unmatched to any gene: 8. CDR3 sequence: CASSQVGGGAGNEQFF. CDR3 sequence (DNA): TGTGCCAGCAGCCAAGTCGGCGGGGGGGCCGGAAATGAGCAGTTCTTC.

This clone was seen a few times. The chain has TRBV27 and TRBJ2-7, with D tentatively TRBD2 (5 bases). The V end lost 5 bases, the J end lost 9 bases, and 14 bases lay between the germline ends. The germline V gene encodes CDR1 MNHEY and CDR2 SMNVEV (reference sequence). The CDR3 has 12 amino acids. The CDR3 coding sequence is TGTGCCAGCAGTCAGGTTGGACGGGGGCAGTACTTC. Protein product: CASSQVGRGQYF.

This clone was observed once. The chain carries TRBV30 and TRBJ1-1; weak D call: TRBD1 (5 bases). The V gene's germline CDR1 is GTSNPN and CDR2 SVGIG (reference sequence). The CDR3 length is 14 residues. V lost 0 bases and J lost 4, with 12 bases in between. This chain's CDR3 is CAWSVRRGGTEAFF. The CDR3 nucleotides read TGTGCCTGGAGTGTACGTCGGGGGGGCACTGAAGCTTTCTTT.